Below are 30 T cell receptor beta chains sequenced from a single sample in a study of regulatory T cells in long-lasting Graves disease. Building of the TCR beta libraries involved iRepertoire HTBI primers and Arm-PCR of CDR3 regions. From the multiplex PCR reads, TCRdb called clonotypes with MiXCR, one entry per CDR3 protein. The top ten hold approximately 31% of the sample, which has 300,000 to 400,000 distinct CDR3 sequences, roughly a fifth seen once. This sample's time point: persistent/refractory GD, antithyroid drugs over 5 years with positive TRAb. Extracted PBMC RNA gave rise to the TCR library. The starting material was peripheral blood mononuclear cells (PBMCs), obtained when the disease was refractory, from a patient treated with antithyroid drugs. These receptors were collected from a female donor with Graves disease.

The chain is built from TRBV7-6 and TRBJ2-1; TRBD1 is a possible D gene (6 bases). V was trimmed by 1 base and J by 9 bases, leaving 10 bases between them. Germline values: CDR1 SGHVS, CDR2 FNYEAQ. This CDR3 comprises 13 residues. The CDR3 loop reads CASSLEGGGEQFF. CDR3 DNA sequence: TGTGCCAGCAGCTTAGAAGGGGGTGGTGAGCAGTTCTTC.

In this sample, this clonotype turned up many times. The chain combines TRBV10-3 with TRBJ2-5; the D gene is possibly TRBD1 (6 bases). V was shortened by 9 bases and J by 2 bases, with 22 bases between the two germline ends. Germline V lookup: CDR1 ENHRY, CDR2 SYGVKD. The CDR3 totals 16 residues. The CDR3 here is CAITWRQDSTQETQYF. As DNA, the CDR3 is TGTGCCATTACCTGGAGACAGGACAGTACTCAAGAGACCCAGTACTTC.

The chain links TRBV9 to TRBJ2-6; the D gene could be TRBD1 or TRBD2 (5 bases each). The germline CDR1 and CDR2 sequences are SGDLS and YYNGEE. CDR3 length equals 17 residues. Trimming removed 5 bases at V and 0 bases at J, with 15 bases between. The DNA of the CDR3 is TGTGCCAGCAGTCCGGGACGGCCCAGCTCTGGGGCCAACGTCCTGACTTTC. Protein sequence: CASSPGRPSSGANVLTF.

The chain recombines TRBV5-1 with TRBJ2-5, with D maybe TRBD2 (7 bases). Trimming took 2 bases from V and 9 from J, leaving 38 bases between them. The V gene's germline CDR1 is SGHRS and CDR2 YFSETQ. This CDR3 has 21 residues. CDR3 nucleotide sequence: TGCGCCAGCAGCTTCGCGTGGGGAACCCTCACTCTACGGGGGGCGTCGCGTTCCCAGTACTTC. It specifies CASSFAWGTLTLRGASRSQYF.

This clonotype came up many times. The genes are TRBV28 and TRBJ2-7, with D uncertain. Germline CDR1 reads MDHEN; CDR2 reads SYDVKM. This CDR3 is built from 13 residues. V lost 7 bases and J lost 2, with 12 bases in between. The CDR3 reads CASMPDGTYEQYF. The CDR3, as DNA: TGTGCCAGCATGCCCGACGGAACCTACGAGCAGTACTTC.

A few counts support this clonotype. The chain is built from TRBV10-2 and TRBJ1-2, with D tentatively TRBD1 (5 bases). From germline, CDR1 is WSHSY and CDR2 SAAADI. The CDR3 is 13 amino acids. The V and J ends lost 0 bases and 5 bases respectively, with 7 bases between them. The CDR3 here is CASSESRGYGYTF. CDR3 sequence (DNA): TGCGCCAGCAGTGAGTCTAGGGGATATGGCTACACCTTC.

This clonotype appeared a few times. This sequence joins TRBV9 and TRBJ1-3; D call uncertain. The CDR3 is made up of 13 amino acids. V lost 5 bases and J lost 0, with 6 bases in between. Per the germline V gene, CDR1 is SGDLS and CDR2 is YYNGEE. CDR3 loop: CASRNPSGNTIYF. CDR3 DNA sequence: TGTGCCAGCAGAAATCCCTCTGGAAACACCATATATTTT.

This clonotype was recorded at least ten times. V usage is TRBV7-9 and J usage is TRBJ2-7; a possible D gene is TRBD2 (6 bases). The V gene lost 5 bases and the J gene lost 3 bases, with 11 bases spanning the gap. The CDR3 has 13 amino acids. Looked up from germline, CDR1 is SEHNR and CDR2 is FQNEAQ (reference sequence). The CDR3 DNA follows: TGTGCCAGCAGCGAGGGACTTCTCTACGAGCAGTACTTC. Protein: CASSEGLLYEQYF.

V gene TRBV24-1 combines with J gene TRBJ2-7; the D gene could be TRBD1 or TRBD2 (5 bases each). With 4 bases removed from V and 3 bases from J, the gap between germline ends came to 18 bases. Germline V lookup: CDR1 KGHDR, CDR2 SFDVKD. This CDR3 contains 16 residues. The CDR3 spells CATSDPSRDGIYEQYF. DNA of the CDR3: TGTGCCACCAGTGACCCCTCCAGGGACGGAATCTACGAGCAGTACTTC.

This clonotype was seen only once. A single base separates this from a much larger clone, so it may be a read error. This chain links TRBV5-1 with TRBJ1-1; 7 positions match TRBD1. Germline V lookup: CDR1 SGHRS, CDR2 YFSETQ. The CDR3 runs to 14 residues. In nucleotides, the CDR3 is TGCGCCAGCAGCGAACAGACAGGGAACACTGGAGCTTTCTTT. Residues: CASSEQTGNTGAFF.

This clonotype was found many times. The V gene is TRBV19, the J gene TRBJ1-1; D not resolved. V gave up 4 bases and J gave up 5 bases, with 8 bases separating them. This CDR3 has 12 amino acids. Germline loops: CDR1 LNHDA, CDR2 SQIVND (reference sequence). CDR3 loop: CASSNAHTEAFF. CDR3 DNA sequence: TGTGCCAGTAGTAACGCCCATACTGAAGCTTTCTTT. Based on the CDR3 plus reference TRBV19 and TRBJ1-1, the full variable domain is DGGITQSPKYLFRKEGQNVTLSCEQNLNHDAMYWYRQDPGQGLRLIYYSQIVNDFQKGDIAEGYSVSREKKESFPLTVTSAQKNPTAFYLCASSNAHTEAFFGQGTRLTVV.

This clonotype came up many times. The J gene is TRBJ2-7, the V gene TRBV27, with D perhaps matching TRBD1 or TRBD2 (5 bases each). Between the trimmed V and J ends, which lost 3 bases and 4 bases, there was a span of 16 bases. The CDR3 has 15 amino acids. Germline CDR1 MNHEY, CDR2 SMNVEV (reference sequence). The CDR3 region is CASSFFRDVWYEQYF. In nucleotides, the CDR3 is TGTGCCAGCAGTTTTTTTCGGGACGTCTGGTACGAGCAGTACTTC.

The chain uses TRBV18 and TRBJ2-1, with unresolved D. The CDR3 is 13 amino acids. Germline lookup yields CDR1 KGHSH and CDR2 LQKENI. Trimming took 0 bases from V and 6 from J, leaving 6 bases between them. Here the CDR3 DNA reads TGTGCCAGCTCACCACCGTCCCTCAATGAGCAGTTCTTC. As protein: CASSPPSLNEQFF.

This clonotype was found many times. The V gene is TRBV28, the J gene TRBJ1-3; the D gene is possibly TRBD1 (6 bases). The CDR3 has 15 amino acids. Germline V gene sequence: CDR1 MDHEN, CDR2 SYDVKM. Trimming took 5 bases from V and 0 from J, leaving 11 bases between them. CDR3 in DNA: TGTGCCAGCAGTAGCGGGGACATCTCTGGAAACACCATATATTTT. Residues: CASSSGDISGNTIYF.

This chain uses TRBV3-1 with TRBJ2-2; a possible D gene is TRBD2 (6 bases). From germline, CDR1 is LGHDT and CDR2 YNNKEL (reference sequence). The CDR3 totals 13 residues. The V and J ends lost 0 bases and 14 bases respectively, with 13 bases between them. Here the CDR3 DNA reads TGTGCCAGCAGCCAAGATAACGGGGGACCCCTGTTTTTT. It specifies CASSQDNGGPLFF.

This clonotype was found a few times. The chain recombines TRBV29-1 with TRBJ1-5, with TRBD1 identical over 10 bases. V shed 4 bases, J shed 5 bases, and the junction held 8 bases outside the gene matches. CDR3 length: 15 residues. Germline CDR1 is SQVTM and CDR2 is ANQGSEA. The CDR3 reads CSVVTGQGMYQPQHF. In DNA, the CDR3 is TGCAGCGTTGTAACGGGACAGGGGATGTATCAGCCCCAGCATTTT.

The V and J genes are TRBV14 and TRBJ1-1, with D possibly matching TRBD1 (6 bases). CDR1 and CDR2 (germline): SGHDN, FVKESK. This CDR3 contains 15 residues. V lost 0 bases to trimming and J lost 4 bases, with 12 bases between them. The CDR3 region is CASSQDLGQTTEAFF. CDR3 nucleotide sequence: TGTGCCAGCAGCCAAGATCTCGGACAGACCACTGAAGCTTTCTTT.

Ten or more counts support this clonotype. The chain recombines TRBV19 with TRBJ1-5; 9 positions match TRBD1. J lost 7 bases, V lost 4 bases, and 5 bases had no gene match. The CDR3 is 14 amino acids. Germline CDR1 reads LNHDA; CDR2 reads SQIVND (reference sequence). CDR3 coding DNA: TGTGCCAGTAGTACCGGACAGGGGTACCAGCCCCAGCATTTT. It yields the protein CASSTGQGYQPQHF.

This clonotype has ten or more counts. The rearrangement uses TRBV11-2 and TRBJ1-1; D is unclear. From germline, CDR1 is SGHAT and CDR2 FQNNGV. The CDR3 consists of 14 residues. V shed 6 bases and J shed 1 base, with 12 bases lying between them. The CDR3 DNA follows: TGTGCCAGCAGTTTCCTTGACGAGAACACTGAAGCTTTCTTT. This codes for CASSFLDENTEAFF.

This clonotype was recorded many times. The chain combines TRBV6-5 with TRBJ1-1; D call uncertain. Deletions cut 0 bases from V and 11 bases from J, with 13 bases between. This CDR3 comprises 13 residues. Germline V gives CDR1 MNHEY, CDR2 SVGAGI. This chain's CDR3 is CASSYSIETRAFF. In DNA form, the CDR3 reads TGTGCCAGCAGTTACTCGATAGAAACCAGGGCTTTCTTT.

V usage is TRBV7-6 and J usage is TRBJ2-6, with D maybe TRBD1 (7 bases). The CDR3 runs to 17 residues. V shed 1 base and J shed 9 bases, with 19 bases lying between them. Germline V gene sequence: CDR1 SGHVS, CDR2 FNYEAQ. In DNA form, the CDR3 reads TGTGCCAGCAGCTTAGACGGCAGGGGGGTTAGGGTCAACGTCCTGACTTTC. Translated, it gives CASSLDGRGVRVNVLTF.

This clonotype occurred many times. V is TRBV12-3 or TRBV12-4 and J is TRBJ2-5, with a tentative D call TRBD1 (6 bases). The CDR3 has 15 amino acids. V dropped 5 bases and J dropped 0 bases, with 13 bases sitting between them. The CDR3 spells CASSPRQGYQETQYF. The CDR3 bases are TGTGCCAGCAGTCCCCGCCAGGGGTACCAAGAGACCCAGTACTTC.

This clonotype was recorded at least ten times. This chain connects TRBV6-1 to TRBJ1-3; D remains ambiguous. The CDR3 runs 16 residues. V was shortened by 2 bases and J by 0 bases, with 11 bases between the two germline ends. Germline CDR1 and CDR2: MNHNS and SASEGT. The CDR3 spells CASSERPRISGNTIYF. The CDR3 DNA is TGTGCCAGCAGTGAAAGGCCGCGGATCTCTGGAAACACCATATATTTT.

This clonotype occurred many times. The rearrangement uses TRBV3-1 and TRBJ2-2; 9 bases are shared with TRBD1. V dropped 2 bases and J dropped 6; count of bases not matched to a gene: 1. From germline, CDR1 is LGHDT and CDR2 YNNKEL (reference sequence). This CDR3 is built from 14 residues. CDR3 sequence reads: CASSQRTGAGELFF. The CDR3 nucleotides read TGTGCCAGCAGCCAACGGACAGGGGCCGGGGAGCTGTTTTTT.

This clonotype was counted only a few times. The chain has TRBV7-8 and TRBJ1-1, with unresolved D. V was shortened by 3 bases and J by 3 bases, with 14 bases between the two germline ends. This CDR3 contains 15 residues. Germline V gene data show CDR1 as SGHVS and CDR2 as FQNEAQ. In DNA form, the CDR3 reads TGTGCCAGCAGCTTTGGACGGCTTCGGGACACTGAAGCTTTCTTT. Its protein is CASSFGRLRDTEAFF. Full variable domain (outside the CDR3, taken from reference TRBV7-8 and TRBJ1-1): GAGVSQSPRYKVAKRGQDVALRCDPISGHVSLFWYQQALGQGPEFLTYFQNEAQLDKSGLPSDRFFAERPEGSVSTLKIQRTQQEDSAVYLCASSFGRLRDTEAFFGQGTRLTVV.

In DNA form, the CDR3 reads TGTGCCAGCAGTGAAAGGGGACTAGCGGGAGCAGGTTTTACAGATACGCAGTATTTT. Amino acids: CASSERGLAGAGFTDTQYF. The chain couples TRBV2 to TRBJ2-3; 14 bases are a match to TRBD2. This CDR3 contains 19 residues. CDR1 SNHLY and CDR2 FYNNEI come from the germline V gene. The ends lost 2 bases at V and 3 bases at J; junction bases unmatched: 10.

The chain uses TRBV4-2 and TRBJ2-4; the D gene is possibly TRBD2 (6 bases). Germline-derived CDR1 and CDR2 are LGHNA and YNFKEQ. This CDR3 is built from 17 residues. V was pared by 0 bases and J by 4 bases, with 16 bases between. CDR3 loop: CASSQEPPGSGKNIQYF. The CDR3 DNA sequence: TGTGCCAGCAGCCAAGAGCCCCCCGGGAGCGGGAAAAACATTCAGTACTTC.

This clonotype occurred a few times. This sequence joins TRBV3-1 and TRBJ2-7; D gene ambiguous. This CDR3 has 15 residues. The ends were cut back, 9 bases at V and 4 bases at J, with 22 bases in the middle. Germline CDR1 is LGHDT and CDR2 is YNNKEL (reference sequence). CDR3 sequence (DNA): TGTGCCAGTCTCTGGGAAACTCGGTGTATTTACGAGCAGTACTTC. Translated, it gives CASLWETRCIYEQYF.

This clonotype has ten or more counts. The CDR3 sequence: CASSLIQGSNQPQHF. The CDR3 DNA sequence: TGTGCCAGCAGTTTGATACAGGGTAGCAATCAGCCCCAGCATTTT. V usage is TRBV28 and J usage is TRBJ1-5, with TRBD1 as a possible D gene (6 bases). CDR1 and CDR2 from the germline V gene are MDHEN and SYDVKM. The CDR3 runs 15 residues. The V end lost 3 bases, the J end lost 0 bases, and 9 bases lay between the germline ends.

V usage is TRBV6-2 or TRBV6-3 and J usage is TRBJ2-5; TRBD1 agrees at 7 bases. The CDR3 consists of 16 residues. The junction had 9 bases not matched to a gene; V was cut back by 1 base and J by 4 bases. In germline, CDR1 is MNHEY, CDR2 SVGEGT. CDR3 DNA sequence: TGTGCCAGCAGTTACTACCACCGAGGGGGCGGAGAGACCCAGTACTTC. Its translation is CASSYYHRGGGETQYF.